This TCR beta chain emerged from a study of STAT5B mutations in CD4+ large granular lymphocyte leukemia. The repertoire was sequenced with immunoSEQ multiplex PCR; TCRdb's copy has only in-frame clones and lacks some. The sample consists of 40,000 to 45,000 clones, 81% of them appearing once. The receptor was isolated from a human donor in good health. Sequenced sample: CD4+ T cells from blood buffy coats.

Here the CDR3 reads CASSSRGDTGELFF. In nucleotides, the CDR3 is TGCGCCAGCAGCTCCAGGGGAGACACCGGGGAGCTGTTTTTT. The chain links TRBV5-1 to TRBJ2-2; weak D call: TRBD1 (6 bases). V shed 3 bases and J shed 3 bases, with 9 bases lying between them. The CDR3 loop spans 14 amino acids. Germline lookup yields CDR1 SGHRS and CDR2 YFSETQ.